This T cell receptor (beta chain) is from a study of cytomegalovirus exposure and HLA in healthy donors. This clone appeared a few times. PCR was performed using 60 Vbeta and 13 Jbeta primers. TCRdb's table, derived via immunoSEQ multiplex PCR, lists solely in-frame clones and lacks some. Among about 130,000 clones listed, more than 60% were seen once. The clonotype originates from a woman aged 40 to 49 in good health and CMV-seropositive. Sequenced sample: PBMCs.

The CDR3 reads CASSFMDGDYTF. The CDR3 region has the DNA TGTGCCAGCAGTTTCATGGACGGGGACTACACCTTC. The chain has TRBV27 and TRBJ1-2; D unclear. Germline CDR1 MNHEY, CDR2 SMNVEV (reference sequence). There are 12 residues in the CDR3. The germline V and J ends were trimmed by 3 bases and 10 bases, with 12 bases remaining between them.